This passage covers 16 T cell receptor beta chains from one sample sequenced in a study of T cells expressing NK-cell markers. For each CDR3 protein, TCRdb gives one entry from its re-call of the 5' RACE reads, without DNA. Its clone listing holds roughly 150,000 distinct CDR3 sequences. The sample taken for sequencing was blood T cells: a sorted CD56 or NKG2C T cell subset, CD4+ or CD8+ T cells, or bulk PBMC T cells (not recorded which). The source of these receptors is a man between 18 and 69 years old in good health.

The V and J genes are TRBV6-1 and TRBJ2-7. Germline V CDR1 and CDR2: MNHNS, SASEGT. The CDR3 is made up of 15 amino acids. The CDR3 is CASSETGSLVYEQYF.

The chain uses TRBV2 and TRBJ2-1; TCRdb's D gene call, TRBD2, goes unchecked for lack of DNA. The CDR3 is 17 amino acids. The germline V gene has CDR1 SNHLY and CDR2 FYNNEI. The CDR3 spells CASSWTSGGPQDNEQFF.

The chain joins TRBV7-2 to TRBJ2-4; TCRdb reports TRBD2, a call that lacks DNA to check it against. Germline CDR1 and CDR2: SGHTA and FQGNSA. This CDR3 is 14 amino acids long. The CDR3 loop reads CASSLAGLPNIQYF.

This chain links TRBV4-1 with TRBJ2-5; checking the TCRdb D call of TRBD1 is not possible without DNA. This CDR3 is built from 15 residues. Per the germline V gene, CDR1 is MGHRA and CDR2 is YSYEKL. The CDR3 here is CASSQSTGTQETQYF.

The chain is built from TRBV9 and TRBJ1-1. The CDR3 length is 15 residues. Germline CDR1 and CDR2: SGDLS and YYNGEE. CDR3 amino acids: CASSVGVSQATEAFF.

The chain joins TRBV20-1 to TRBJ2-7. Germline V gene lookup returns CDR1 DFQATT and CDR2 SNEGSKA (reference sequence). The CDR3 runs to 13 residues. CDR3 sequence reads: CSARGPEPYEQYF.

This sequence joins TRBV6-1 and TRBJ2-7; TCRdb returns TRBD1, unconfirmable since there is no DNA. Germline V gene data show CDR1 as MNHNS and CDR2 as SASEGT. This CDR3 comprises 15 residues. CDR3 in amino acids: CASIHWAKGGDEQYF.

The V gene is TRBV7-9, the J gene TRBJ1-2; TCRdb indicates TRBD1, and absent DNA this call remains unverified. CDR1 SEHNR and CDR2 FQNEAQ come from the germline V gene (reference sequence). The CDR3 sequence is 16 residues long. CDR3 sequence: CASSSAGGQRRYGYTF.

The chain recombines TRBV27 with TRBJ2-2; TCRdb's assignment of TRBD1 cannot be checked, as there is no DNA. There are 15 residues in the CDR3. In germline, CDR1 is MNHEY, CDR2 SMNVEV (reference sequence). CDR3 protein: CASSSGQGITGELFF.

The chain is built from TRBV5-4 and TRBJ2-1; no DNA is available, so the TRBD2 call from TCRdb remains unchecked. CDR3 length: 15 residues. Germline V gene lookup returns CDR1 SGHNT and CDR2 YYREEE (reference sequence). The CDR3: CASSDGASEYNEQFF.

The V call is TRBV4-2, the J call TRBJ2-1. CDR3 length: 16 amino acids. The germline V gene has CDR1 LGHNA and CDR2 YNFKEQ. The CDR3 loop is CASSSEQKYSYNEQFF.

This sequence joins TRBV23-1 and TRBJ2-5; checking the TCRdb D call of TRBD2 is not possible without DNA. TRBV23-1 is treated as an ORF (open reading frame) with a function not yet certain. The CDR3 is made up of 15 amino acids. The CDR3 spells CASSQSWREQETQYF.

The chain is built from TRBV19 and TRBJ1-5; TCRdb returns TRBD1, unconfirmable since there is no DNA. The germline V gene has CDR1 LNHDA and CDR2 SQIVND (reference sequence). This CDR3 has 14 residues. CDR3 sequence reads: CASSIPSGNQPQHF.

This chain joins TRBV15 and TRBJ2-3; TCRdb outputs TRBD1, but without DNA this stays unchecked. Per germline, CDR1 LNHNV and CDR2 YYDKDF (reference sequence). This CDR3 has 12 amino acids. CDR3 region: CATGGAGDTQYF.

The rearrangement uses TRBV7-9 and TRBJ1-1; TCRdb selects TRBD1, and the lack of DNA leaves this call unchecked. This CDR3 is built from 13 residues. Germline-derived CDR1 and CDR2 are SEHNR and FQNEAQ (reference sequence). CDR3 protein: CASSFITGIEAFF.

The chain recombines TRBV6-1 with TRBJ1-6; no DNA is available, so the TRBD1 call from TCRdb remains unchecked. The CDR3 sequence is 16 residues long. The germline CDR1 and CDR2 sequences are MNHNS and SASEGT. The CDR3 is CASSTDSRSYNSPLHF.